This T cell receptor (beta chain) was sequenced for a study of blood T cell repertoires in COVID-19. TCRdb keeps only in-frame clones here, not all; method: immunoSEQ multiplex PCR. The table shows about 480,000 clones, with about 88% occurring only once. V dropped 1 base and J dropped 0; count of bases not matched to a gene: 5. This CDR3 spans 16 amino acids. Germline values: CDR1 LGHDT, CDR2 YNNKEL (reference sequence). Specimen: PBMCs or T cells enriched from blood (not recorded which). This chain links TRBV3-1 (or the pseudogene TRBV3-2) with TRBJ2-5, with 7 bases matching TRBD2. The TCR comes from a woman aged 60-70 years who had recovered from COVID-19. CDR3 in amino acids: CASSQGPSGYQETQYF. CDR3 DNA sequence: TGTGCCAGCAGCCAAGGTCCTAGCGGATACCAAGAGACCCAGTACTTC.